The 10 T cell receptor beta chains reported below all come from one sample, sequenced in a study of cytotoxic CD8 clonotypes in ibrutinib-treated CLL (dated by TCRdb to the early 2020s). Library generation was performed with the immunoSEQ multiplex PCR assay. TCRdb's version of the immuneACCESS table is confined to in-frame rearrangements and falls short of the full clone set. An unresolved V gene accounts for under half of the shortfall where checked; the remainder is of unknown origin. This sample holds under 200,000 clones; approximately 84% were observed only once. The top ten hold around 4.5% of the sample. This specimen's time point label, interpreted: approximately 25 months on ibrutinib. The sample here was PBMCs, taken after 24 months of ibrutinib treatment. These receptors all stem from a human donor with chronic lymphocytic leukemia.

This clone came up a few times. V usage is TRBV7-6 and J usage is TRBJ1-6, with 7 bases fitting TRBD1. V shed 5 bases and J 9 bases; nucleotides not matched to a gene: 10. The CDR3 is 15 residues long. Per the germline V gene, CDR1 is SGHVS and CDR2 is FNYEAQ. The CDR3 sequence: CASSASTGFSSPLHF. In DNA, the CDR3 is TGTGCCAGCAGCGCCTCGACAGGGTTTAGTTCACCCCTCCACTTT.

V usage is TRBV5-6 and J usage is TRBJ2-1; the D gene is possibly TRBD2 (7 bases). The CDR3 has 14 residues. From germline, CDR1 is SGHDT and CDR2 YYEEEE. V dropped 0 bases and J dropped 9 bases, with 13 bases sitting between them. CDR3 in amino acids: CASSLVSGGSEQFF. CDR3 bases: TGTGCCAGCAGCTTGGTGTCGGGGGGCTCTGAGCAGTTCTTC.

The chain is built from TRBV6-5 and TRBJ2-1; D possibly corresponds to TRBD1 (6 bases). CDR1 is MNHEY, CDR2 SVGAGI, per germline. The CDR3 sequence is 15 residues long. Between the trimmed V and J ends, which lost 6 bases and 6 bases, there was a span of 18 bases. The CDR3: CASSRQVPEANEQFF. The CDR3 nucleotides are TGTGCCAGCAGCCGACAGGTTCCGGAAGCCAATGAGCAGTTCTTC.

This sequence joins TRBV7-3 and TRBJ1-2, with D hard to call. V was clipped by 3 bases and J by 8 bases, with 16 bases between them. The germline V gene encodes CDR1 SGHTA and CDR2 FQGTGA. The CDR3 has 14 amino acids. The CDR3 nucleotides are TGTGCCAGCAGCTTCGAGGCAGCAATTATGGGCTACACCTTC. It codes for CASSFEAAIMGYTF.

The rearrangement joins TRBV27 to TRBJ2-1; the D is unclear. V lost 4 bases and J lost 0, with 10 bases in between. The CDR3 has 15 residues. The germline gives CDR1 MNHEY, CDR2 SMNVEV (reference sequence). In DNA form, the CDR3 reads TGTGCCAGCAGTTCCGCCAGAAGCTCCTACAATGAGCAGTTCTTC. As protein: CASSSARSSYNEQFF.

A few counts support this clone. The chain recombines TRBV10-3 with TRBJ2-2, with TRBD2 as a possible D gene (5 bases). This CDR3 region has 13 residues. Germline loops: CDR1 ENHRY, CDR2 SYGVKD. Trimming left V 6 bases short and J 2 bases short, with 7 bases between. CDR3 protein: CAISGENTGELFF. In DNA, the CDR3 is TGTGCCATCAGCGGGGAAAACACCGGGGAGCTGTTTTTT.

This chain connects TRBV6-5 to TRBJ1-4; maybe TRBD1 (6 bases). The germline CDR1 and CDR2 sequences are MNHEY and SVGAGI. CDR3 length equals 16 residues. The V gene lost 0 bases and the J gene lost 7 bases, with 15 bases spanning the gap. CDR3 residues: CASSYSFGGAGEKLFF. CDR3 coding DNA: TGTGCCAGCAGTTACTCGTTTGGGGGCGCGGGTGAAAAACTGTTTTTT.

The chain carries TRBV6-5 and TRBJ1-5; tentatively, D is TRBD1 (5 bases). The CDR3 has 13 amino acids. V lost 5 bases and J lost 4, with 9 bases in between. CDR1 is MNHEY and CDR2 is SVGAGI in the germline V gene. The CDR3 sequence: CASSKQANQPQHF. As DNA, the CDR3 is TGTGCCAGCAGTAAACAGGCTAATCAGCCCCAGCATTTT.

The chain uses TRBV5-1 and TRBJ1-4; D remains unclear. Germline V gene lookup returns CDR1 SGHRS and CDR2 YFSETQ. This CDR3 has 15 amino acids. Trimming removed 5 bases from V and 0 bases from J, with 11 bases in between. This chain's CDR3 is CASRIGYATNEKLFF. CDR3 DNA: TGCGCCAGCAGAATAGGGTATGCAACTAATGAAAAACTGTTTTTT.

The chain carries TRBV18 and TRBJ1-4; 9 nucleotides match TRBD1. This CDR3 spans 13 amino acids. The germline gives CDR1 KGHSH, CDR2 LQKENI. V shed 6 bases and J 7 bases; nucleotides not matched to a gene: 3. The CDR3 DNA follows: TGTGCCAGCTCGGGACAGGGAAGTGAAAAACTGTTTTTT. Translating gives CASSGQGSEKLFF.